Following are 32 T cell receptor beta chains from one sample sequenced in a study of post-analysis software for immune sequencing data. Study-level points and caveats: Included in a set of about five TRBV segments more frequent in patients than controls were TRBV5-6, TRBV5-1 and TRBV20-1.

TCR beta cDNA libraries had unique molecular identifiers. TCRdb re-analysed the PCR reads in MiXCR, keeping a single row per CDR3 protein. The sample lists hundreds of thousands of distinct CDR3 sequences; 45% were seen once. These receptors have no known antigen. Sequences were obtained from blood. The receptors shown here come from a girl between 5 and 17 years old with multiple sclerosis.

This clonotype has a handful of counts. V is TRBV20-1 and J is TRBJ2-3; 7 bases are a match to TRBD2. J was trimmed by 2 bases and V by 5 bases; bases with no gene match: 4. CDR1 is DFQATT, CDR2 SNEGSKA, per germline (reference sequence). The CDR3 totals 13 residues. The CDR3 protein is CSASGTNTDTQYF. CDR3 bases: TGCAGTGCTTCCGGGACTAACACAGATACGCAGTATTTT.

This clonotype occurred a few times. V and J are TRBV12-3 or TRBV12-4 and TRBJ2-5; a possible D gene is TRBD1 (5 bases). The V gene lost 7 bases and the J gene lost 0 bases, with 12 bases spanning the gap. The CDR3 has 14 residues. For the CDR3, the DNA is TGTGCCAGCACCAAGACAGAGGACCAAGAGACCCAGTACTTC. It yields the protein CASTKTEDQETQYF.

The chain joins TRBV4-2 to TRBJ2-1, with TRBD2 identical over 7 bases. After removal of 0 bases from V and 4 bases from J, the junction contained 6 bases not matched to a gene. Germline V CDR1 and CDR2: LGHNA, YNFKEQ. The CDR3 spans 16 residues. The CDR3 loop reads CASSQDVSGIYNEQFF. CDR3 in DNA: TGTGCCAGCAGCCAAGACGTCAGCGGGATATACAATGAGCAGTTCTTC.

The V gene is TRBV6-1, the J gene TRBJ1-2, with D perhaps TRBD1 (6 bases). V was clipped by 4 bases and J by 8 bases, with 23 bases between them. From germline, CDR1 is MNHNS and CDR2 SASEGT. The CDR3 is 16 amino acids. CDR3 DNA: TGTGCCAGCAGTGGAAAAGGTTTCGGACAGATCGAGGGCTACACCTTC. It encodes CASSGKGFGQIEGYTF.

This clonotype was found a few times. In DNA form, the CDR3 reads TGCGCCAGCAGTTGGGGACTAGCGGGAAACAATGAGCAGTTCTTC. This encodes CASSWGLAGNNEQFF. The chain combines TRBV10-1 with TRBJ2-1; 13 bases match TRBD2. The CDR3 consists of 15 residues. Germline CDR1 WNHNN, CDR2 SYGVQD (reference sequence). V lost 5 bases to trimming and J lost 5 bases; unmatched junction nucleotides: 3.

This chain connects TRBV20-1 to TRBJ2-4, with D possibly TRBD1 on 5 matching bases. The J call is doubtful: the DNA matches TRBJ2-7 better. The CDR3 is 13 residues long. Per germline, CDR1 DFQATT and CDR2 SNEGSKA (reference sequence). This CDR3 is CSANGAPHYEQYF. In DNA form, the CDR3 reads TGCAGTGCCAATGGGGCCCCCCACTACGAGCAGTACTTC.

This chain connects TRBV10-3 to TRBJ2-7, with 8 bases matching TRBD1. CDR3 length: 13 amino acids. Germline CDR1 and CDR2: ENHRY and SYGVKD. V trimming: 6 bases; J trimming: 3 bases; junction bases outside the gene matches: 4. This chain's CDR3 is CAISYGQGYEQYF. The CDR3 DNA reads as TGTGCCATCAGCTACGGACAGGGCTACGAGCAGTACTTC.

DNA for the CDR3: TGTGCCAGCAGTTTATTGGGCGGGACTAGTATCAATGAGCAGTTCTTC. This codes for CASSLLGGTSINEQFF. The rearrangement links TRBV27 to TRBJ2-1; 8 nucleotides line up with TRBD2. Unmatched junction bases numbered 8, after V lost 1 base and J lost 6 bases. This CDR3 is 16 amino acids long. Per the germline V gene, CDR1 is MNHEY and CDR2 is SMNVEV (reference sequence).

This clonotype came up once. J is TRBJ2-5 and V is TRBV28; D is perhaps TRBD2 (5 bases). Germline V gene sequence: CDR1 MDHEN, CDR2 SYDVKM. The CDR3 consists of 14 residues. Trimming removed 10 bases from V and 3 bases from J, with 18 bases in between. The CDR3 nucleotides read TGTGCCACCTCGGTGTCGGGAATGGAAGAGACCCAGTACTTC. It translates to CATSVSGMEETQYF.

This clonotype has a handful of counts. The chain combines TRBV10-3 with TRBJ1-2; 8 positions match TRBD1. This CDR3 has 14 amino acids. CDR1 is ENHRY and CDR2 is SYGVKD in the germline V gene. With 6 bases clipped from V and 6 bases from J, the junction kept 9 bases outside the gene matches. This CDR3 is CAIRIEDRGDGYTF. As DNA, the CDR3 is TGTGCCATCAGGATAGAAGACAGGGGCGATGGCTACACCTTC.

About this clonotype itself: This may stem from a read error, because a much larger clone lies one nucleotide away. This rearrangement joins TRBV11-2 to TRBJ2-3; D remains unclear. CDR1 SGHAT and CDR2 FQNNGV come from the germline V gene. The length of the CDR3 is 14 residues. Trimming left V 5 bases short and J 7 bases short, with 16 bases between. CDR3 protein: CASSPNPARHTQYF. Here the CDR3 DNA reads TGTGCCAGCAGCCCCAACCCCGCCAGACATACGCAGTATTTT.

This clonotype was recorded a few times. The V gene is TRBV13, the J gene TRBJ2-7; D gene unclear. With 1 base removed from V and 0 bases from J, the gap between germline ends came to 7 bases. The germline V gene encodes CDR1 PRHDT and CDR2 FYEKMQ (reference sequence). The CDR3 is 14 residues long. CDR3 region: CASSLVFGSYEQYF. The CDR3 DNA reads as TGTGCCAGCAGCTTAGTATTCGGCTCCTACGAGCAGTACTTC.

V gene TRBV18 combines with J gene TRBJ2-3; TRBD2 aligns across 14 bases. V was pared by 3 bases and J by 3 bases, with 5 bases of the junction left unmatched. Germline CDR1 KGHSH, CDR2 LQKENI. The CDR3 runs 17 residues. CDR3 coding DNA: TGTGCCAGCTCACCTCCGGGACTAGCGGGAGTTACAGATACGCAGTATTTT. It codes for CASSPPGLAGVTDTQYF.

This chain joins TRBV2 and TRBJ1-2; D is unclear. The CDR3 consists of 13 residues. The germline gives CDR1 SNHLY, CDR2 FYNNEI. V shed 9 bases and J shed 2 bases, with 13 bases lying between them. CDR3 sequence reads: CASGRDKNYGYTF. The CDR3 DNA reads TGTGCCAGTGGAAGAGACAAGAACTATGGCTACACCTTC. The variable domain in full, completed from reference TRBV2 and TRBJ1-2, reads EPEVTQTPSHQVTQMGQEVILRCVPISNHLYFYWYRQILGQKVEFLVSFYNNEISEKSEIFDDQFSVERPDGSNFTLKIRSTKLEDSAMYFCASGRDKNYGYTFGSGTRLTVV.

The chain carries TRBV9 and TRBJ2-1, with D unclear. Per the germline V gene, CDR1 is SGDLS and CDR2 is YYNGEE. This CDR3 contains 12 residues. The V gene lost 0 bases and the J gene lost 10 bases, with 8 bases spanning the gap. CDR3 sequence (DNA): TGTGCCAGCAGCGTAGACTTTCGGGAGCAGTTCTTC. Residues: CASSVDFREQFF.

CDR3 DNA: TGTGCCAGCAGATCCCACGAGCAGTACTTC. Translated, it gives CASRSHEQYF. This chain joins TRBV28 and TRBJ2-7; unclear D gene. Germline V CDR1 and CDR2: MDHEN, SYDVKM. The CDR3 has 10 residues. Trimming took 6 bases from V and 5 from J, leaving 5 bases between them. The full variable domain, in which reference TRBV28 and TRBJ2-7 provide the parts outside the CDR3, is DVKVTQSSRYLVKRTGEKVFLECVQDMDHENMFWYRQDPGLGLRLIYFSYDVKMKEKGDIPEGYSVSREKKERFSLILESASTNQTSMYLCASRSHEQYFGPGTRLTVT.

This clonotype was counted only a few times. The chain carries TRBV29-1 and TRBJ2-5; D is perhaps TRBD1 or TRBD2 (5 bases each). The CDR3 sequence is 12 residues long. Trimming removed 6 bases at V and 4 bases at J, with 12 bases between. Germline V gene lookup returns CDR1 SQVTM and CDR2 ANQGSEA. CDR3 sequence reads: CSVEDGTETQYF. The DNA for the CDR3 is TGCAGCGTCGAGGACGGGACAGAGACCCAGTACTTC.

This clonotype is a singleton in its sample. The chain uses TRBV19 and TRBJ1-2; D gene uncertain. Germline V gene data show CDR1 as LNHDA and CDR2 as SQIVND (reference sequence). The ends were cut back, 7 bases at V and 4 bases at J, with 7 bases in the middle. CDR3 length: 11 residues. Written as DNA, the CDR3 is TGTGCCAGTAAATTCGCCTATGGCTACACCTTC. As protein: CASKFAYGYTF.

The genes are TRBV4-2 and TRBJ2-5; TRBD2 agrees at 12 bases. Germline V gene data show CDR1 as LGHNA and CDR2 as YNFKEQ. The CDR3 extends over 19 amino acids. The V gene end was trimmed by 0 bases and the J gene end by 4 bases; junction bases not matched to a gene: 12. CDR3 coding DNA: TGTGCCAGCAGCCAAGAGCTCTCTAGCGGGAGGGCCGCGCGAGAGACCCAGTACTTC. This translates into CASSQELSSGRAARETQYF.

The chain links TRBV20-1 to TRBJ2-2, with D possibly matching TRBD2 (6 bases). The CDR3 extends over 15 amino acids. Per germline, CDR1 DFQATT and CDR2 SNEGSKA (reference sequence). V lost 1 base and J lost 5, with 14 bases in between. CDR3: CSARVPPTSTGELFF. Here the CDR3 DNA reads TGCAGTGCTAGAGTTCCCCCGACTAGTACCGGGGAGCTGTTTTTT.

This rearrangement joins TRBV7-9 to TRBJ2-3, with 8 bases aligning to TRBD1. Germline V gene data show CDR1 as SEHNR and CDR2 as FQNEAQ (reference sequence). This CDR3 comprises 17 residues. V trimming: 4 bases; J trimming: 6 bases; junction bases outside the gene matches: 15. The CDR3 spells CASSSTRTGTPVDTQYF. CDR3 bases: TGTGCCAGCAGCTCGACTAGGACAGGGACTCCCGTGGATACGCAGTATTTT.

The chain links TRBV7-3 to TRBJ2-1, with TRBD2 matching over 7 bases. Unmatched junction bases numbered 9, after V lost 6 bases and J lost 1 base. Germline V lookup: CDR1 SGHTA, CDR2 FQGTGA. The CDR3 covers 16 residues. CDR3 DNA sequence: TGTGCCAGCAGTCCCTCGGGGGGAGGTTCCTACAATGAGCAGTTCTTC. This codes for CASSPSGGGSYNEQFF.

This clonotype was counted once. The chain uses TRBV12-3 or TRBV12-4 and TRBJ2-1; 12 positions agree with TRBD2. The CDR3 contains 14 residues. Trimming removed 6 bases from V and 9 bases from J; junction bases left unmatched: 6. The CDR3 protein is CASSRTSGIFEQFF. CDR3 coding DNA: TGTGCCAGCAGCAGGACTAGCGGGATATTTGAGCAGTTCTTC.

This clonotype has just a few counts. The chain combines TRBV6-4 with TRBJ2-1, with D perhaps matching TRBD1 or TRBD2 (5 bases each). Between the trimmed V and J ends, which lost 5 bases and 10 bases, there was a span of 12 bases. CDR1 and CDR2 from the germline V gene are MRHNA and SNTAGT. The CDR3 extends over 12 amino acids. CDR3 region: CASSRGPIEQFF. The CDR3 nucleotides read TGTGCCAGCAGTCGGGGACCGATAGAGCAGTTCTTC.

The chain couples TRBV3-1 to TRBJ2-6, with D maybe TRBD1 (5 bases). Germline values: CDR1 LGHDT, CDR2 YNNKEL (reference sequence). The CDR3 has 16 residues. Trimming took off 4 bases at V and 3 bases at J, with 13 bases between the two ends. CDR3 residues: CASSPGYEDGANVLTF. The CDR3 DNA follows: TGTGCCAGCAGCCCAGGGTATGAGGATGGGGCCAACGTCCTGACTTTC.

In its sample, this clonotype ranks as medium-sized. The chain employs TRBV6-6 and TRBJ2-5, with 8 bases aligning to TRBD2. Unmatched junction bases numbered 5, after V lost 0 bases and J lost 2 bases. Germline loops: CDR1 MNHNY, CDR2 SVGAGI (reference sequence). The CDR3 runs to 16 residues. Written as DNA, the CDR3 is TGTGCCAGCAGTTACTCGGTACTAGCGGTACAAGAGACCCAGTACTTC. Its protein product is CASSYSVLAVQETQYF.

This clonotype was counted many times. The rearrangement links TRBV27 to TRBJ2-3; 11 bases match TRBD2. V lost 0 bases, J lost 2 bases, and 10 bases stayed unmatched. CDR1 is MNHEY and CDR2 is SMNVEV in the germline V gene (reference sequence). This CDR3 contains 19 residues. Here the CDR3 DNA reads TGTGCCAGCAGTTTATCGTCCCCCTTAGCGGGAGGGTTCACAGATACGCAGTATTTT. Amino acids: CASSLSSPLAGGFTDTQYF.

This clonotype was detected only once. This chain uses TRBV24-1 with TRBJ2-4, with D tentatively TRBD2 (5 bases). The J call may be in error: the DNA end matches TRBJ2-5 better. The CDR3 consists of 15 residues. Germline CDR1 and CDR2: KGHDR and SFDVKD. The CDR3, as DNA: TGTGCCACCAGTGATTATACCCGTGCGGGCGAGACCCAGTACTTC. Translated, it gives CATSDYTRAGETQYF.

This chain joins TRBV6-1 and TRBJ2-7, with TRBD1 identical over 7 bases. CDR1 is MNHNS, CDR2 SASEGT, per germline. J was trimmed by 1 base and V by 4 bases; bases with no gene match: 13. The CDR3 consists of 17 residues. The CDR3 reads CASSVKATGTVSYEQYF. CDR3 bases: TGTGCCAGCAGTGTAAAGGCGACCGGGACAGTTTCCTACGAGCAGTACTTC.

The gene calls are TRBV4-2 and TRBJ1-1; D remains unclear. The V gene lost 4 bases and the J gene lost 2 bases, with 11 bases spanning the gap. This CDR3 spans 14 amino acids. CDR1 and CDR2 from the germline V gene are LGHNA and YNFKEQ. CDR3 residues: CASSPDPGNTEAFF. In nucleotides, the CDR3 is TGTGCCAGCAGCCCCGACCCGGGTAACACTGAAGCTTTCTTT.

This rearrangement joins TRBV27 to TRBJ2-1; tentatively, D is TRBD1 (5 bases). There are 15 residues in the CDR3. Germline values: CDR1 MNHEY, CDR2 SMNVEV (reference sequence). Deletions cut 6 bases from V and 0 bases from J, with 12 bases between. The CDR3, as DNA: TGTGCCAGCAGCCGGACACCGCCCTCCTACAATGAGCAGTTCTTC. It translates to CASSRTPPSYNEQFF.

This chain connects TRBV20-1 to TRBJ2-3; D is possibly TRBD2 (6 bases). The CDR3 loop spans 17 amino acids. Trimming removed 4 bases from V and 0 bases from J, with 20 bases in between. Germline V lookup: CDR1 DFQATT, CDR2 SNEGSKA (reference sequence). The CDR3 region has the DNA TGCAGTGCTAATACCCCGGGACTGGCGTATAGCACAGATACGCAGTATTTT. Translation: CSANTPGLAYSTDTQYF.